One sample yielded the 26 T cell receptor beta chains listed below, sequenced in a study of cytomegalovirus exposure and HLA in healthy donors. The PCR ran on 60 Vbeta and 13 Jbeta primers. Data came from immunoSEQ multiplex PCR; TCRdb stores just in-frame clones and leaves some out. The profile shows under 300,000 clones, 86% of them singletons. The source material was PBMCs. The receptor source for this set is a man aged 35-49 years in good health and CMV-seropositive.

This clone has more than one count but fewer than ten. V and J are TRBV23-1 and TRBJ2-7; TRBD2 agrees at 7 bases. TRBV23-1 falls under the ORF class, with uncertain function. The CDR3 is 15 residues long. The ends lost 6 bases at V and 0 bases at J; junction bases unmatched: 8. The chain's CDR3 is CASSHTRTSSYEQYF. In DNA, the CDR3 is TGCGCCAGCAGCCACACACGGACTAGCTCCTACGAGCAGTACTTC.

The CDR3 is CASSALAGDHLNTGELFF. In DNA form, the CDR3 reads TGTGCCAGCAGTGCACTAGCGGGAGATCACCTGAACACCGGGGAGCTGTTTTTT. J is TRBJ2-2 and V is TRBV25-1; 11 bases map to TRBD2. V dropped 4 bases and J dropped 1; count of bases not matched to a gene: 8. Per the germline V gene, CDR1 is MGHDK and CDR2 is SYGVNS. The CDR3 covers 18 residues.

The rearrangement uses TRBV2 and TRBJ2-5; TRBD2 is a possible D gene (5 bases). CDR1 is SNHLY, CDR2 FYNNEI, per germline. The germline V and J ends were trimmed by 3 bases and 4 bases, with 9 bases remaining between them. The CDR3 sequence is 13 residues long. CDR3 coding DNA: TGTGCCAGCAGTGAGGGCGGGCCAGAGACCCAGTACTTC. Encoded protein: CASSEGGPETQYF.

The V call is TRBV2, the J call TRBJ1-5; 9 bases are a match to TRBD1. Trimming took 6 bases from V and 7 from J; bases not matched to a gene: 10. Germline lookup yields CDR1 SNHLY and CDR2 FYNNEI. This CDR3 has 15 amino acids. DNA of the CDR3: TGTGCCAGCAGGAAGACAGGGGGGGCCGAACAGCCCCAGCATTTT. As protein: CASRKTGGAEQPQHF.

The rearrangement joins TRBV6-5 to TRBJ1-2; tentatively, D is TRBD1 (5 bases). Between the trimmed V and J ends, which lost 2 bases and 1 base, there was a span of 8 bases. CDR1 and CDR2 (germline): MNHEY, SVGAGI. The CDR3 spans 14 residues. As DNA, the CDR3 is TGTGCCAGCAGTTACGGGGGACTTAACTATGGCTACACCTTC. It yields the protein CASSYGGLNYGYTF.

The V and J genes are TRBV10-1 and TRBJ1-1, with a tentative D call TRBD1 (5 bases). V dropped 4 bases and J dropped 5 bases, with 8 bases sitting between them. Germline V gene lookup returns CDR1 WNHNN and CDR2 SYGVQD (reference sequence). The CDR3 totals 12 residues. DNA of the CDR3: TGCGCCAGCAGTGCAGGGAATACTGAAGCTTTCTTT. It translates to CASSAGNTEAFF.

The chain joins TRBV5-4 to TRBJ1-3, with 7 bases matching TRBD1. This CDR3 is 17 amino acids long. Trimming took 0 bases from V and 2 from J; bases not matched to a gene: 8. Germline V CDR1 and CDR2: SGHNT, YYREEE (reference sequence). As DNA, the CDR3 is TGTGCCAGCAGCTTGGATCTGCAGGGGGTGGCTGGAAACACCATATATTTT. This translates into CASSLDLQGVAGNTIYF.

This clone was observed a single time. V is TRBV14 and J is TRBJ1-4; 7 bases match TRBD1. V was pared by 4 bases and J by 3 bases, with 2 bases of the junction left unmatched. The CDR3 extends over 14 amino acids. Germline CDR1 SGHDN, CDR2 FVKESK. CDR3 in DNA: TGTGCCAGCAGCCGTGACAGGGCTAATGAAAAACTGTTTTTT. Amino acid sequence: CASSRDRANEKLFF. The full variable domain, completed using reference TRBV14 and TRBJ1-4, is EAGVTQFPSHSVIEKGQTVTLRCDPISGHDNLYWYRRVMGKEIKFLLHFVKESKQDESGMPNNRFLAERTGGTYSTLKVQPAELEDSGVYFCASSRDRANEKLFFGSGTQLSVL.

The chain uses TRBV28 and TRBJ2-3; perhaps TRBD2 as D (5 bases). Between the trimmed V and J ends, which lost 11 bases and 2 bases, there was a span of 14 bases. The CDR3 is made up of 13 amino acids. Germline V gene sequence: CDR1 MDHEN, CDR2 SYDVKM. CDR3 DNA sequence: TGTGCCTTAGGGCGGAGGAACACAGATACGCAGTATTTT. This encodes CALGRRNTDTQYF. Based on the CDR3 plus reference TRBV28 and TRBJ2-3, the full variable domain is DVKVTQSSRYLVKRTGEKVFLECVQDMDHENMFWYRQDPGLGLRLIYFSYDVKMKEKGDIPEGYSVSREKKERFSLILESASTNQTSMYLCALGRRNTDTQYFGPGTRLTVL.

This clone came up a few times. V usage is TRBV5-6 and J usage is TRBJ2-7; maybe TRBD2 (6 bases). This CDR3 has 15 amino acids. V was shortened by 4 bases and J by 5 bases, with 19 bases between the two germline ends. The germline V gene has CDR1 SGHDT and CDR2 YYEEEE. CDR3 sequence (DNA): TGTGCCAGCAGCGTTCCCGGGACTGGGGCCCACGAGCAGTACTTC. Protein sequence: CASSVPGTGAHEQYF.

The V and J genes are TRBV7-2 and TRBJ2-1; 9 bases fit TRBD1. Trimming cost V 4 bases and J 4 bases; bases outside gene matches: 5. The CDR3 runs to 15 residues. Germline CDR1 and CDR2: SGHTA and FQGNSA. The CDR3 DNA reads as TGTGCCAGCAGCTACGACAGGGGGATTTACAATGAGCAGTTCTTC. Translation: CASSYDRGIYNEQFF.

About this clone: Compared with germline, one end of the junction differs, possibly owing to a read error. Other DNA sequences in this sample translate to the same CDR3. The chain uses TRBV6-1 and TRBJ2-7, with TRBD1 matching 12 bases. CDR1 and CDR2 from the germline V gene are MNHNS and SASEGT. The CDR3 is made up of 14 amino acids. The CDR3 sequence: CASSLGTGGYEQYF. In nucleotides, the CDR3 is TGTGCCAGCAGTCTTGGGACAGGGGGCTACGAGCAGTATTTC.

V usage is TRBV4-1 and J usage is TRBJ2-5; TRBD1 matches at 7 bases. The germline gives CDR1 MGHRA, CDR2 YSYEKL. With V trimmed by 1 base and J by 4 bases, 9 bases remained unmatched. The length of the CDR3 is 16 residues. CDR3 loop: CASSQARQGQGETQYF. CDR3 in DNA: TGCGCCAGCAGCCAAGCGAGACAGGGCCAGGGAGAGACCCAGTACTTC.

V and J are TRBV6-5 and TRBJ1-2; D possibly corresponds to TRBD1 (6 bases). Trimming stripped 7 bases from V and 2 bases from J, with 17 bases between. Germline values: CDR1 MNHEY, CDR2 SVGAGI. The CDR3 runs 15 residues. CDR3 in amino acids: CASKKTAGANYGYTF. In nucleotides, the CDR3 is TGTGCCAGCAAAAAAACCGCGGGGGCGAACTATGGCTACACCTTC.

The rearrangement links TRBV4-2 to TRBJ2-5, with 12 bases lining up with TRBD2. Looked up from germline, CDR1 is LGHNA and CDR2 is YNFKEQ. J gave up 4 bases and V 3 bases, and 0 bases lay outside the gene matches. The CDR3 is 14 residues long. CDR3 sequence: CASSQGLAGETQYF. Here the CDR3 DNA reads TGTGCCAGCAGCCAGGGACTAGCGGGAGAGACCCAGTACTTC.

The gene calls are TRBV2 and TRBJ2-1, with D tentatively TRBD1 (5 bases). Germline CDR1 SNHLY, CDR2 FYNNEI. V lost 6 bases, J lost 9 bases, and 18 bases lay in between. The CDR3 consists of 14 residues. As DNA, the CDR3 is TGTGCCAGCAGGGAACTACAGGCGGCAGGTGAGCAGTTCTTC. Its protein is CASRELQAAGEQFF.

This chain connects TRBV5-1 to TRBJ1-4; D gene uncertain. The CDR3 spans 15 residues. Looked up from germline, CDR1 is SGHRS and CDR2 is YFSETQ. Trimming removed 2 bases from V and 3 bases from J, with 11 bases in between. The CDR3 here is CASSFGGRANEKLFF. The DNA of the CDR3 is TGCGCCAGCAGCTTCGGAGGTAGGGCTAATGAAAAACTGTTTTTT.

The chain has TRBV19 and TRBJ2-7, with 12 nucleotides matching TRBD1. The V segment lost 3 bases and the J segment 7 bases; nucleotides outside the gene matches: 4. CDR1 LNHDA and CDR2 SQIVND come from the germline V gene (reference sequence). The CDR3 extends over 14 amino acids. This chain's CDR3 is CASSMGQGASEQYF. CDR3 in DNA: TGTGCCAGTAGTATGGGACAGGGGGCAAGTGAGCAGTACTTC.

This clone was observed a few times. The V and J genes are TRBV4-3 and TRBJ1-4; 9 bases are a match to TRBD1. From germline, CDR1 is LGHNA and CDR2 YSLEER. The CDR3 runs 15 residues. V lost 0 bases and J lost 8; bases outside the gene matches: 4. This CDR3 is CASSQDTGGREKLFF. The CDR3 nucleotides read TGCGCCAGCAGCCAAGATACAGGGGGCAGGGAAAAACTGTTTTTT.

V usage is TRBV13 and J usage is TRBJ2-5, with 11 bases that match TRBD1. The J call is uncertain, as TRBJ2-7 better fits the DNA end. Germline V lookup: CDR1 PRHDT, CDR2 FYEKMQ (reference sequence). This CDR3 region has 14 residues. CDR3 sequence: CASSLGTGGYEQYF. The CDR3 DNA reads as TGTGCCAGCAGCTTGGGGACAGGGGGGTACGAGCAGTACTTC.

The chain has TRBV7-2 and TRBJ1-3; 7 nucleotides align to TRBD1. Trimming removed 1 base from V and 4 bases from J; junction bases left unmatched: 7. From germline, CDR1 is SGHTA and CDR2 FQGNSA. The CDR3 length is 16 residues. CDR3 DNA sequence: TGTGCCAGCAGCTTAGAGGGGACAGTGACGGGAAACACCATATATTTT. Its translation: CASSLEGTVTGNTIYF.

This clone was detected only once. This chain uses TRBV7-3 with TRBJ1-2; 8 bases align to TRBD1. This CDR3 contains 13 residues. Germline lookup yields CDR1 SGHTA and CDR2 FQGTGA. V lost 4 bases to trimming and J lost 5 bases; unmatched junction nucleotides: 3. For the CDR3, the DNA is TGTGCCAGCAGCTCTGGACAGGGATATGGCTACACCTTC. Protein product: CASSSGQGYGYTF.

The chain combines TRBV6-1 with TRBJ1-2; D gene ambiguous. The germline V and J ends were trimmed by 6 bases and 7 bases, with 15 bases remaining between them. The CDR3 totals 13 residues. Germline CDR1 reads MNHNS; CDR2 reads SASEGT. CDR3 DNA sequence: TGTGCCAGCAGCCGGGAGTTTACTCTTGGCTACACCTTC. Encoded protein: CASSREFTLGYTF.

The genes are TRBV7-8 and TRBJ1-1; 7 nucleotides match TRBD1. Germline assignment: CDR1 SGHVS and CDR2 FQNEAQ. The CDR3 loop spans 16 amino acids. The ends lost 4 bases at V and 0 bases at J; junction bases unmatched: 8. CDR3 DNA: TGTGCCAGCAGCTCCACCAGACAGGGAATGAACACTGAAGCTTTCTTT. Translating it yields CASSSTRQGMNTEAFF.

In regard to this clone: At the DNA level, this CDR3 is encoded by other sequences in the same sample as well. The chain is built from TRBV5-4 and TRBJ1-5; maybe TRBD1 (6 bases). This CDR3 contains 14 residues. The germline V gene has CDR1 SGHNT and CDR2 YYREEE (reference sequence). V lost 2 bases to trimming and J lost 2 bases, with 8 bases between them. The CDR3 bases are TGTGCCAGCAGCTTACAGGGAGGCAATCAGCCCCAGCATTTT. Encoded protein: CASSLQGGNQPQHF.

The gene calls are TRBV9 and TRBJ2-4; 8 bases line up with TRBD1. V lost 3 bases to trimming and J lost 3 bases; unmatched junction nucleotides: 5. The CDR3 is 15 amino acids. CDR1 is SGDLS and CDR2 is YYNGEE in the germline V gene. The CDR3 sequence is CASSAAGGSKNIQYF. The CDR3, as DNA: TGTGCCAGCAGCGCCGCAGGGGGCAGCAAAAACATTCAGTACTTC.